This T cell receptor (beta chain) stems from a study of T cell responses to AZD1222 COVID-19 vaccine. Background on the study: Second-dose groups at about 4 or about 12 weeks were pooled. General study findings and limits: A reported finding is that nearly half of spike-specific TCRs target unmutated variant regions. Clonal diversity was possibly underestimated, and the donors were mostly white British, with more females. CD4 TCRs covered the whole spike, strongest at regions 160-218 and 743-854.

Comment on this clone: Its antigen is undetermined.

CDR3 length: 14 amino acids. J was trimmed by 13 bases and V by 7 bases; bases with no gene match: 13. Sequencing was performed with immunoSEQ multiplex PCR; in TCRdb, only in-frame clones are kept and a portion is missing. The sample yields 95,000 to 100,000 clones, about 92% seen once. The chain has TRBV23-1 and TRBJ1-5; 10 bases are a match to TRBD1. TRBV23-1 is identified as an open reading frame with a role that is uncertain. Material: peripheral blood, obtained on day 0 of AZD1222 vaccination. The sequence came from an adult in good health. CDR3 sequence (DNA): TGCGCCAGCATCACAGGGACAGGGGTCCCCGTTCAGCATTTT. Translated, it gives CASITGTGVPVQHF.